A selection of T cell receptor beta chains follows, all from one sample in a study of blood T cell repertoires in COVID-19. TCRdb's copy holds only in-frame clones and misses some; the assay was immunoSEQ multiplex PCR. The sample carries roughly 230,000 clones, nearly 90% recorded once. The sequenced sample consisted of peripheral blood. These receptors all come from a woman in her sixties or seventies with COVID-19, enrolled during active disease. Each CDR3 is given with its conserved first and last residue. The D gene is left open where the match is weak. Clone size is shown for a subset of rows, as once, few, many or a class of expanded clone.

clone size	D gene	J gene	V gene	CDR3 DNA	CDR3 protein
.	TRBD1	TRBJ2-1	TRBV20-1	TGCAGTGCTAGTAGGGACAGCTCGGGCTACAATGAGCAGTTCTTC	CSASRDSSGYNEQFF
.	TRBD1	TRBJ2-7	TRBV19	TGTGCCAGTAGTGCCCGGGACAGGGTGCACGAGCAGTACTTC	CASSARDRVHEQYF
.	TRBD1	TRBJ1-6	TRBV7-9	TGTGCCAGCAGCCGGGACAGGGGTAATTCACCCCTCCACTTT	CASSRDRGNSPLHF
.	.	TRBJ1-2	TRBV19	TGTGCCAGTATGGGGGGGGCTGCAGGAGATGGCTACACCTTC	CASMGGAAGDGYTF
.	.	TRBJ1-1	TRBV19	TGTGCCAGTAGTATCGGAGCTGAAGCTTTCTTT	CASSIGAEAFF
.	TRBD1	TRBJ2-7	TRBV23-1	TGCGCCAGCAGCCCTCAGGGGGCTCGGGAGCAGTACTTC	CASSPQGAREQYF
.	TRBD2	TRBJ2-3	TRBV3-1/TRBV3-2	TGTGCCAGCAGCCAAGACTCTAGCGGGGTTCATATGTATTTT	CASSQDSSGVHMYF
.	.	TRBJ1-4	TRBV10-3	TGTGCCATAGGGGCAGGGGAGAACGAAAAACTGTTTTTT	CAIGAGENEKLFF
.	TRBD1	TRBJ1-6	TRBV7-9	TGTGCCAGCAGCTTAGGACAGGGTCGGGGTTCACCCCTCCACTTT	CASSLGQGRGSPLHF
.	TRBD1	TRBJ2-4	TRBV2	TGTGCCAGCAGCCATCCGGGACAGAAAGATTTAGGCAAAAACATTCAGTACTTC	CASSHPGQKDLGKNIQYF
.	TRBD1	TRBJ1-3	TRBV10-3	TGTGCCATCAGAGAAGACAGGGGGCTGGACACCATATATTTT	CAIREDRGLDTIYF
.	.	TRBJ1-2	TRBV19	TGTGCCAGTAGTATCAGGGGATCCGTCTATGGCTACACCTTC	CASSIRGSVYGYTF
.	TRBD2	TRBJ2-7	TRBV7-9	TGTGCCAGCAGGTCGGGAGGGCGGGGTACTAGCTACGAGCAGTACTTC	CASRSGGRGTSYEQYF
.	TRBD1	TRBJ2-7	TRBV10-2	TGCGCCCCCCCGGTGGACAGGTCGTTCTACGAGCAGTACTTC	CAPPVDRSFYEQYF
.	.	TRBJ1-5	TRBV24-1	TGTGCCACCAGTGACCCCCTCGGGCCCCAGCATTTT	CATSDPLGPQHF
.	TRBD1	TRBJ1-4	TRBV7-2	TGTGCCAGCAGCTTAGCGACAGGGGGCCGAGGGGTTGAAAAACTGTTTTTT	CASSLATGGRGVEKLFF
.	TRBD2	TRBJ2-7	TRBV4-1	TGCGCCAGCAGCCAAGGCCCTTCCCCCACTAGCGGGGCACACGAGCAGTACTTC	CASSQGPSPTSGAHEQYF
.	TRBD1	TRBJ1-1	TRBV10-3	TGTGCCATCAGTGAGCCCTACAGGGGTGTTGAAGCTTTCTTT	CAISEPYRGVEAFF
.	.	TRBJ1-4	TRBV7-9	TGTGCCAGCAGCCTACGACAGGTTTCTAATGAAAAACTGTTTTTT	CASSLRQVSNEKLFF
few	TRBD1	TRBJ1-2	TRBV11-2	TGTGCCAGCAGCTCGGTGACAGGGGGCACTGGCTACACCTTC	CASSSVTGGTGYTF
.	.	TRBJ1-1	TRBV19	TGTGCCAGTAGTAACCAGGGGCGGGTTACTGAAGCTTTCTTT	CASSNQGRVTEAFF
.	.	TRBJ2-5	TRBV9	TGTGCCAGCAGCTTCCGCCTGGGGGCAACCCAAGAGACCCAGTACTTC	CASSFRLGATQETQYF
.	.	TRBJ2-3	TRBV9	TGTGCCAGCAGCGCAAGAGGGTTAGCTACAGATACGCAGTATTTT	CASSARGLATDTQYF
.	TRBD1	TRBJ1-4	TRBV6-5	TGTGCCAGCAGTTACCAGGGACAGCCTAATGAAAAACTGTTTTTT	CASSYQGQPNEKLFF
.	.	TRBJ1-5	TRBV7-2	TGTGCCAGCAGCTTAGGTGTGGCTCAGCCCCAGCATTTT	CASSLGVAQPQHF
.	.	TRBJ2-7	TRBV6-5	TGTGCCAGCAGTTACTTGTCGGGTGACGAGCAGTACTTC	CASSYLSGDEQYF
.	TRBD2	TRBJ2-3	TRBV15	TGTGCCACCAGCAGAGATCCGCAGAGCGGGGGTAGTTATACGCAGTATTTT	CATSRDPQSGGSYTQYF
.	.	TRBJ1-6	TRBV10-3	TGTGCCATCAGTGAGGGCAGGGTCAGGCTACTCTATAATTCACCCCTCCACTTT	CAISEGRVRLLYNSPLHF
.	TRBD2	TRBJ2-5	TRBV10-3	TGTGCCATCAGTGAGTCACGATTTGGTGGAAAGGCTCTAGCGGGGGGCCACCAAGAGACCCAGTACTTC	CAISESRFGGKALAGGHQETQYF
.	TRBD1	TRBJ1-2	TRBV5-1	TGCGCCAGCAGCCTTTGGACAGGGTGGGGCTACACCTTC	CASSLWTGWGYTF
few	.	TRBJ1-2	TRBV28	TGTGCCAGCAGCCGAGGGCCTAACTATGGCTACACCTTC	CASSRGPNYGYTF
.	TRBD2	TRBJ2-5	TRBV14	TGTGCCAGCAGCCCAAGGGTGTCTAGCGGGGGTGAGACCCAGTACTTC	CASSPRVSSGGETQYF
.	.	TRBJ2-5	TRBV6-5	TGTGCCAGCAGTTACGGCCTCCAAGAGACCCAGTACTTC	CASSYGLQETQYF